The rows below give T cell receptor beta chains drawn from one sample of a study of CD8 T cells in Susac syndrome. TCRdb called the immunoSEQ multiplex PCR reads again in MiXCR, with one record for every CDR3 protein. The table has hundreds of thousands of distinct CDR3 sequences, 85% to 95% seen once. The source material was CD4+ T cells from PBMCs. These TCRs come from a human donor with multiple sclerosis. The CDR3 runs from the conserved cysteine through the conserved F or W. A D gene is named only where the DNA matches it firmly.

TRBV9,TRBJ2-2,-,CASSVAPYRAGELFF
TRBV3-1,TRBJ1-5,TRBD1,CASSQGQGAYQPQHF
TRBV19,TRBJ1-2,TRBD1,CASSGTGGAEGYTF
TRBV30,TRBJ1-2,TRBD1,CAWSGGQGGRYGYTF
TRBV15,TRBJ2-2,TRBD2,CATSRENSGRKNTGELFF
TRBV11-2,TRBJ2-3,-,CASSLGDFTDTQYF
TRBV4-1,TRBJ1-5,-,CASSQAGRSSNQPQHF
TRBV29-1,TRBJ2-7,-,CSVIWGVEQYF
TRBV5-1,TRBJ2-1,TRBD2,CASSPQWVAGDEQFF
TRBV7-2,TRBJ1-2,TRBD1,CASSPRTGDYGYTF
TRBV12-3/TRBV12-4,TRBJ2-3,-,CASSRGYDTQYF
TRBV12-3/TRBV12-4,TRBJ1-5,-,CASRPSMNQPQHF
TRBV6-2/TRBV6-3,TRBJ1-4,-,CASSYSSNPPTNEKLFF
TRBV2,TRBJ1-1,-,CASSEAGNRGAFF
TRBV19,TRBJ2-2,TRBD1,CASSIDGTGNTGELFF
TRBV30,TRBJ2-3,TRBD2,CAWNRGLAGGKDTQYF
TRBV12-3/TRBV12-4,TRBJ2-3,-,CASSFQLDRTDTQYF
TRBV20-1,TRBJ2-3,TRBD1,CSASGQGGMDTQYF
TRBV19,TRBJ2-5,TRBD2,CASSKGLGLAETQYF
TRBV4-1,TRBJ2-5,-,CASSLTGTGAQETQYF
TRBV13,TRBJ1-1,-,CASSLDQGIMNTEAFF
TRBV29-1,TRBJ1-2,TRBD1,CSVPGQGVRGYGYTF
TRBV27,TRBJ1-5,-,CASKRDRGSNQPQHF
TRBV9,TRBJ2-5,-,CASSVGLGMETQYF
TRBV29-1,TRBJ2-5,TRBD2,CSERLAEETQYF
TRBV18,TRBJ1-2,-,CASSPLDFGGYTF
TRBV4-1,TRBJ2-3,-,CASSQDDRLAPRF
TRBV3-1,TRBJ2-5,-,CASSQARTGLLQETQYF
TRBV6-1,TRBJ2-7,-,CASSVYEGGSYEQYF
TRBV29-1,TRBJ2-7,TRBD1,CSVLTGGNEQYF
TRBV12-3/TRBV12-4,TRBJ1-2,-,CASSNPGTTGGYTF
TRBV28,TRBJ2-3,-,CASSFGSGASTDTQYF
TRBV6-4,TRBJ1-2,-,CASILGTHYGYTF
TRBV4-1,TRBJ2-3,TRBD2,CASSQWMGGGTDTQYF
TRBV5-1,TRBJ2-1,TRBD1,CASLPGQGGNEQFF
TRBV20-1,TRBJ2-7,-,CSASGQGGREQYF
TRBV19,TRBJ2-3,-,CASSVGQLRSTDTQYF
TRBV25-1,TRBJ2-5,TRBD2,CASSEVGLARKETQYF
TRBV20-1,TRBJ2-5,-,CSAPGDPSGGETQYF
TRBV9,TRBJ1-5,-,CASSVGGGRQPQHF
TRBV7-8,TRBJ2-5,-,CASSPVVYQETQYF
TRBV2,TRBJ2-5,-,CASSDRTYQETQYF
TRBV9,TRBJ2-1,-,CASSVDPVGSAYNEQFF
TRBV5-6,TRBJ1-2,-,CASSLGPGGGYTF
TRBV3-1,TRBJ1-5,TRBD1,CASSQGATGWSQHF
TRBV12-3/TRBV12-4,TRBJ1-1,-,CASSLKGDTEAFF